The 29 T cell receptor beta chains below come from one sample, sequenced in a study of T cell repertoires in cytomegalovirus infection. Which antigens these TCRs recognize remains unknown. TCRdb processed the reads anew with MiXCR; each CDR3 protein has one entry. The table includes hundreds of thousands of distinct CDR3 sequences, around a third detected once. The specimen was cultured PBMCs, collected from culture after CMV antigen stimulation. These receptors originate from a human donor in good health (CMV status not recorded). Some clones in this sample may be carry-over from other donors' samples.

V is TRBV6-5 and J is TRBJ1-4; 7 bases agree with TRBD1. CDR1 and CDR2 from the germline V gene are MNHEY and SVGAGI. V was clipped by 6 bases and J by 0 bases; unmatched bases: 13. The CDR3 consists of 18 residues. CDR3 bases: TGTGCCAGCAGCCCGACAGGGAACTACCTAACAACTAATGAAAAACTGTTTTTT. It encodes CASSPTGNYLTTNEKLFF.

This chain joins TRBV7-8 and TRBJ2-7; TRBD1 matches at 7 bases. The CDR3 loop spans 17 amino acids. Germline CDR1 SGHVS, CDR2 FQNEAQ. Trimming at V came to 3 bases and at J to 0 bases, leaving 11 bases not matched to a gene. CDR3 region: CASSLGTEILLSYEQYF. Written as DNA, the CDR3 is TGTGCCAGCAGCTTGGGGACAGAAATACTCCTCTCCTACGAGCAGTACTTC.

This clonotype was counted a few times. The chain links TRBV12-3 or TRBV12-4 to TRBJ1-4; D is uncertain. V shed 5 bases and J shed 0 bases, with 10 bases lying between them. This CDR3 region has 15 residues. This chain's CDR3 is CASSGRHATNEKLFF. The CDR3 region has the DNA TGTGCCAGCAGTGGCAGACACGCAACTAATGAAAAACTGTTTTTT.

This clonotype occurred a few times. CDR3 nucleotide sequence: TGTGCCAGCAGCCCCCGGGACCCCGGATCTTGGGATACGCAGTATTTT. Its protein is CASSPRDPGSWDTQYF. The chain carries TRBV7-8 and TRBJ2-3, with D perhaps matching TRBD1 or TRBD2 (5 bases each). Germline CDR1 is SGHVS and CDR2 is FQNEAQ. The CDR3 has 16 residues. Deletions cut 5 bases from V and 6 bases from J, with 21 bases between.

This clonotype was seen a few times. The chain uses TRBV28 and TRBJ1-5; TRBD1 might be the D (6 bases). The length of the CDR3 is 15 residues. Germline loops: CDR1 MDHEN, CDR2 SYDVKM. The V end lost 8 bases, the J end lost 3 bases, and 17 bases lay between the germline ends. The CDR3 sequence is CASAYQGLDNQPQHF. In DNA form, the CDR3 reads TGTGCCAGCGCCTATCAGGGGTTAGACAATCAGCCCCAGCATTTT. Based on the CDR3 plus reference TRBV28 and TRBJ1-5, the full variable domain is DVKVTQSSRYLVKRTGEKVFLECVQDMDHENMFWYRQDPGLGLRLIYFSYDVKMKEKGDIPEGYSVSREKKERFSLILESASTNQTSMYLCASAYQGLDNQPQHFGDGTRLSIL.

The V and J genes are TRBV7-8 and TRBJ2-1; D gene unclear. Trimming pared 4 bases from V and 7 bases from J, leaving 23 bases between. The CDR3 totals 17 residues. Germline CDR1 and CDR2: SGHVS and FQNEAQ. The CDR3 DNA sequence: TGTGCCAGCAGCTCGGACCGCAGGCCCGTTCAAGATAATGAGCAGTTCTTC. Translated: CASSSDRRPVQDNEQFF.

This clonotype has only a few counts. V and J are TRBV28 and TRBJ2-1, with D possibly TRBD2 on 5 matching bases. V lost 3 bases and J 3 bases, leaving 9 bases between the germline ends. The V gene's germline CDR1 is MDHEN and CDR2 SYDVKM. The CDR3 length is 14 residues. The CDR3 coding sequence is TGTGCCAGCAGTTTGCTCCGGGGCTACAATGAGCAGTTCTTC. This gives the protein CASSLLRGYNEQFF.

The chain couples TRBV28 to TRBJ2-2; D is perhaps TRBD2 (6 bases). This CDR3 comprises 13 residues. Trimming took off 8 bases at V and 4 bases at J, with 11 bases between the two ends. Per germline, CDR1 MDHEN and CDR2 SYDVKM. The CDR3 DNA reads as TGTGCCAGCGCGGAGGGGACCACCGGGGAGCTGTTTTTT. This sequence encodes CASAEGTTGELFF.

The chain recombines TRBV20-1 with TRBJ2-7; D is undetermined. CDR3 length: 12 residues. V lost 6 bases and J 5 bases, leaving 14 bases between the germline ends. Germline loops: CDR1 DFQATT, CDR2 SNEGSKA (reference sequence). CDR3 amino acids: CSAVGNENEQYF. In DNA, the CDR3 is TGCAGTGCGGTAGGGAACGAGAACGAGCAGTACTTC.

For the CDR3, the DNA is TGTGCCAGCGGGACAAGGAACTACAATGAGCAGTTCTTC. The encoded protein is CASGTRNYNEQFF. The chain links TRBV2 to TRBJ2-1, with D possibly TRBD1 on 6 matching bases. The CDR3 loop spans 13 amino acids. Between the trimmed V and J ends, which lost 8 bases and 3 bases, there was a span of 11 bases. Germline values: CDR1 SNHLY, CDR2 FYNNEI.

The CDR3 loop is CASSRGTAYQETQYF. The CDR3 nucleotides are TGCGCCAGCAGCAGGGGTACAGCGTACCAAGAGACCCAGTACTTC. J is TRBJ2-5 and V is TRBV5-1, with TRBD1 as a possible D gene (5 bases). Trimming took 4 bases from V and 0 from J, leaving 13 bases between them. Germline CDR1 SGHRS, CDR2 YFSETQ. The CDR3 extends over 15 amino acids. The complete variable domain, with remaining parts taken from reference TRBV5-1 and TRBJ2-5, reads KAGVTQTPRYLIKTRGQQVTLSCSPISGHRSVSWYQQTPGQGLQFLFEYFSETQRNKGNFPGRFSGRQFSNSRSEMNVSTLELGDSALYLCASSRGTAYQETQYFGPGTRLLVL.

This clonotype showed up just a few times. The genes are TRBV6-6 and TRBJ2-7; D is unresolved. V lost 7 bases and J lost 5, with 9 bases in between. Germline-derived CDR1 and CDR2 are MNHNY and SVGAGI (reference sequence). CDR3 length equals 11 residues. CDR3 bases: TGTGCCAGCACCAACCGGAACGAGCAGTACTTC. Translation: CASTNRNEQYF.

The sample holds a few counts of this clonotype. The chain links TRBV4-1 to TRBJ2-3; 8 bases line up with TRBD2. Per germline, CDR1 MGHRA and CDR2 YSYEKL. The CDR3 is 17 amino acids. The V segment lost 1 base and the J segment 3 bases; nucleotides outside the gene matches: 9. The CDR3 spells CASSQADGGAGTDTQYF. In DNA, the CDR3 is TGCGCCAGCAGCCAAGCCGACGGGGGGGCAGGGACAGATACGCAGTATTTT.

This chain joins TRBV20-1 and TRBJ1-4; 8 positions agree with TRBD1. The CDR3 spans 15 residues. From germline, CDR1 is DFQATT and CDR2 SNEGSKA (reference sequence). Losses at the gene ends were 1 base for V and 5 bases for J; bases not matched to a gene: 6. The CDR3 sequence: CSARGQGAHNEKLFF. CDR3 in DNA: TGCAGTGCTAGAGGCCAGGGGGCCCACAATGAAAAACTGTTTTTT.

The chain employs TRBV11-2 and TRBJ2-5; 13 bases map to TRBD2. The V segment lost 7 bases and the J segment 5 bases; nucleotides outside the gene matches: 7. Germline V gene data show CDR1 as SGHAT and CDR2 as FQNNGV. CDR3 size: 15 residues. The CDR3 DNA reads TGTGCCAGCACCCAACTAGCGGGGGGGCTCGAGACCCAGTACTTC. Its protein is CASTQLAGGLETQYF.

The chain carries TRBV11-2 and TRBJ2-3, with D maybe TRBD2 (5 bases). This CDR3 region has 14 residues. The germline V gene has CDR1 SGHAT and CDR2 FQNNGV. V lost 1 base and J 6 bases, leaving 11 bases between the germline ends. The CDR3, as DNA: TGTGCCAGCAGCTTAGTAGGGAGCGCGGATACGCAGTATTTT. This sequence encodes CASSLVGSADTQYF.

This clonotype was seen repeatedly, ten times or more. The V gene is TRBV7-2, the J gene TRBJ2-3; 8 bases agree with TRBD2. This CDR3 is 16 amino acids long. With V trimmed by 6 bases and J by 3 bases, 11 bases remained unmatched. Germline V lookup: CDR1 SGHTA, CDR2 FQGNSA. The CDR3 sequence is CASRPPGGGRTDTQYF. In nucleotides, the CDR3 is TGTGCCAGCAGGCCCCCGGGGGGGGGGCGGACAGATACGCAGTATTTT.

This clonotype has a count of ten or more. The chain links TRBV12-3 or TRBV12-4 to TRBJ1-1; unclear D gene. The germline V and J ends were trimmed by 2 bases and 8 bases, with 12 bases remaining between them. The CDR3 has 13 amino acids. CDR3 protein: CASSLSGITEAFF. For the CDR3, the DNA is TGTGCCAGCAGTTTAAGTGGTATAACAGAAGCTTTCTTT.

This clonotype was found a few times. This sequence joins TRBV5-5 and TRBJ1-1, with D possibly matching TRBD1 (6 bases). The CDR3 runs 16 residues. Germline V gene sequence: CDR1 SGHKS, CDR2 YYEKEE (reference sequence). Trimming pared 4 bases from V and 5 bases from J, leaving 21 bases between. The CDR3 nucleotides are TGTGCCAGCAGCGAGACCGGGGGGCGGGGAGGGACTGAAGCTTTCTTT. Translated: CASSETGGRGGTEAFF. Full variable domain (remainder filled in from reference TRBV5-5 and TRBJ1-1): DAGVTQSPTHLIKTRGQQVTLRCSPISGHKSVSWYQQVLGQGPQFIFQYYEKEERGRGNFPDRFSARQFPNYSSELNVNALLLGDSALYLCASSETGGRGGTEAFFGQGTRLTVV.

This clonotype has a handful of counts. The chain joins TRBV19 to TRBJ2-6; D might be TRBD1 (6 bases). The V gene lost 6 bases and the J gene lost 3 bases, with 24 bases spanning the gap. The CDR3 spans 19 residues. The V gene's germline CDR1 is LNHDA and CDR2 SQIVND (reference sequence). This CDR3 reads CASRTSGQAGWFGANVLTF. CDR3 in DNA: TGTGCCAGTAGAACCTCGGGACAAGCCGGTTGGTTTGGGGCCAACGTCCTGACTTTC.

The chain employs TRBV29-1 and TRBJ2-7, with 9 bases matching TRBD1. Germline V gene sequence: CDR1 SQVTM, CDR2 ANQGSEA. The CDR3 contains 14 residues. Trimming removed 4 bases from V and 3 bases from J; junction bases left unmatched: 7. In DNA form, the CDR3 reads TGCAGCGTTGCTCGGGACAGGGAGTTCTACGAGCAGTACTTC. This translates into CSVARDREFYEQYF.

This chain links TRBV7-2 with TRBJ1-1; D uncertain. CDR1 SGHTA and CDR2 FQGNSA come from the germline V gene. Trimming cost V 3 bases and J 0 bases, with 8 bases left between them. The CDR3 consists of 14 residues. The CDR3 region is CASSFNRLNTEAFF. CDR3 DNA: TGTGCCAGCAGCTTTAACCGGTTGAACACTGAAGCTTTCTTT.

This clonotype has only a few counts. The chain employs TRBV5-5 and TRBJ2-1; 7 bases fit TRBD1. CDR1 and CDR2 (germline): SGHKS, YYEKEE (reference sequence). The CDR3 totals 15 residues. The V segment lost 3 bases and the J segment 8 bases; nucleotides outside the gene matches: 11. The CDR3 DNA reads TGTGCCAGCAGCTGGGGCGGACAGGTGTTTGATGAGCAGTTCTTC. Encoded protein: CASSWGGQVFDEQFF. Full variable domain (missing parts from reference TRBV5-5 and TRBJ2-1): DAGVTQSPTHLIKTRGQQVTLRCSPISGHKSVSWYQQVLGQGPQFIFQYYEKEERGRGNFPDRFSARQFPNYSSELNVNALLLGDSALYLCASSWGGQVFDEQFFGPGTRLTVL.

The chain has TRBV20-1 and TRBJ2-7; TRBD1 is a possible D gene (6 bases). The CDR3 loop spans 13 amino acids. Trimming took off 4 bases at V and 0 bases at J, with 10 bases between the two ends. Germline V gene data show CDR1 as DFQATT and CDR2 as SNEGSKA (reference sequence). The CDR3 DNA sequence: TGCAGTGCTAACGACAGGAGCTCCTACGAGCAGTACTTC. It translates to CSANDRSSYEQYF.

J is TRBJ2-7 and V is TRBV19; no firm D call. The CDR3 covers 16 residues. Germline V CDR1 and CDR2: LNHDA, SQIVND (reference sequence). Deletions cut 1 base from V and 0 bases from J, with 13 bases between. Here the CDR3 DNA reads TGTGCCAGTAGTATAGGGAGTCCCAAAAGCTCCTACGAGCAGTACTTC. Amino acid sequence: CASSIGSPKSSYEQYF.

Only one count was recorded for this clonotype. The rearrangement joins TRBV5-5 to TRBJ1-4, with 8 nucleotides matching TRBD1. This CDR3 contains 16 residues. In germline, CDR1 is SGHKS, CDR2 YYEKEE (reference sequence). Losses at the gene ends were 2 bases for V and 2 bases for J; bases not matched to a gene: 5. As DNA, the CDR3 is TGTGCCAGCAGCTTCTTGCCAGGGGGCACTAATGAAAAACTGTTTTTT. It is translated as CASSFLPGGTNEKLFF. Full variable domain (missing parts from reference TRBV5-5 and TRBJ1-4): DAGVTQSPTHLIKTRGQQVTLRCSPISGHKSVSWYQQVLGQGPQFIFQYYEKEERGRGNFPDRFSARQFPNYSSELNVNALLLGDSALYLCASSFLPGGTNEKLFFGSGTQLSVL.

This clonotype was seen at least ten times. The CDR3 is CASSQTGNSGNTIYF. The CDR3 coding sequence is TGTGCCAGCAGCCAAACAGGGAACTCTGGAAACACCATATATTTT. This chain connects TRBV7-2 to TRBJ1-3; a possible D gene is TRBD1 (6 bases). Per germline, CDR1 SGHTA and CDR2 FQGNSA. Deletions cut 5 bases from V and 0 bases from J, with 11 bases between. The length of the CDR3 is 15 residues.

In this sample, this clonotype turned up a few times. This chain joins TRBV12-3 or TRBV12-4 and TRBJ2-7, with 8 bases that match TRBD1. The CDR3 extends over 15 amino acids. After removal of 6 bases from V and 1 base from J, the junction contained 8 bases not matched to a gene. DNA for the CDR3: TGTGCCAGCAGATCGGACAGGGATTATTCCTACGAGCAGTACTTC. It yields the protein CASRSDRDYSYEQYF.

Many counts were recorded for this clonotype. The V and J genes are TRBV7-2 and TRBJ2-1; D gene uncertain. Trimming left V 3 bases short and J 3 bases short, with 15 bases between. The germline V gene encodes CDR1 SGHTA and CDR2 FQGNSA. The CDR3 covers 16 residues. In DNA, the CDR3 is TGTGCCAGCAGCTTTGGTCCGGCCGCGGTCTACAATGAGCAGTTCTTC. Translating it yields CASSFGPAAVYNEQFF.